This is a list of T cell receptor beta chains from one sample in a study of cytomegalovirus exposure and HLA in healthy donors. Some clones are missing from TCRdb's copy, which holds only in-frame ones; the method was immunoSEQ multiplex PCR. The sample lists 90,000 to 150,000 clones; approximately 77% were seen once. Sequencing was done on a sample of PBMCs. These receptors were collected from a man aged 50 or older in good health and CMV-seropositive. Each CDR3 is given without its conserved first and last residue. Each record gives: D gene, J gene, V gene, CDR3 length, CDR3 protein. D genes are given only for firm matches.

d_call: .; j_call: TRBJ1-1; v_call: TRBV5-8; cdr3_length: 11; cdr3_aa: ASVQGSGNQAF
d_call: TRBD2; j_call: TRBJ2-5; v_call: TRBV7-2; cdr3_length: 14; cdr3_aa: ASSSQGLAGLETQY
d_call: .; j_call: TRBJ1-6; v_call: TRBV2; cdr3_length: 11; cdr3_aa: ASRGLLNSPLH
d_call: .; j_call: TRBJ2-3; v_call: TRBV19; cdr3_length: 13; cdr3_aa: ASSIEGHSTDTQY
d_call: .; j_call: TRBJ1-1; v_call: TRBV5-1; cdr3_length: 14; cdr3_aa: ASSLVLRGPGTEAF
d_call: TRBD1; j_call: TRBJ1-1; v_call: TRBV4-1; cdr3_length: 14; cdr3_aa: ASSQVSTGGITEAF
d_call: .; j_call: TRBJ2-1; v_call: TRBV10-1; cdr3_length: 15; cdr3_aa: ASSGGVSGLIYNEQF
d_call: .; j_call: TRBJ2-1; v_call: TRBV18; cdr3_length: 11; cdr3_aa: ASSPPGPNEQF
d_call: TRBD1; j_call: TRBJ1-2; v_call: TRBV7-2; cdr3_length: 11; cdr3_aa: ASSSGQGLGYT
d_call: .; j_call: TRBJ1-1; v_call: TRBV19; cdr3_length: 12; cdr3_aa: ASSIRGVNTEAF
d_call: .; j_call: TRBJ2-6; v_call: TRBV19; cdr3_length: 15; cdr3_aa: ASSIDTRYSGANVLT
d_call: TRBD1; j_call: TRBJ1-1; v_call: TRBV5-1; cdr3_length: 12; cdr3_aa: ASSPQGWGTEAF
d_call: .; j_call: TRBJ1-1; v_call: TRBV14; cdr3_length: 16; cdr3_aa: ASSQDPTYLGPSTEAF
d_call: .; j_call: TRBJ1-1; v_call: TRBV9; cdr3_length: 14; cdr3_aa: ASSPMLGGLNTEAF
d_call: .; j_call: TRBJ2-7; v_call: TRBV2; cdr3_length: 8; cdr3_aa: ASSVRLQY
d_call: TRBD2; j_call: TRBJ2-6; v_call: TRBV5-4; cdr3_length: 15; cdr3_aa: ASSLHAGVSGANVLT
d_call: .; j_call: TRBJ1-5; v_call: TRBV4-1; cdr3_length: 12; cdr3_aa: ASSQGEGLEPQH
d_call: .; j_call: TRBJ1-1; v_call: TRBV7-9; cdr3_length: 14; cdr3_aa: ASSLVTGGMNTEAF
d_call: .; j_call: TRBJ2-2; v_call: TRBV29-1; cdr3_length: 11; cdr3_aa: SAPTGNTGELF
d_call: .; j_call: TRBJ1-5; v_call: TRBV2; cdr3_length: 14; cdr3_aa: ASSEISGVGKQPQH
d_call: TRBD2; j_call: TRBJ2-1; v_call: TRBV10-3; cdr3_length: 14; cdr3_aa: AISEFGREGRNEQF
d_call: TRBD1; j_call: TRBJ1-1; v_call: TRBV4-3; cdr3_length: 12; cdr3_aa: ASSPWTGNTEAF
d_call: .; j_call: TRBJ2-3; v_call: TRBV2; cdr3_length: 14; cdr3_aa: ASSERGGAYPDTQY
d_call: TRBD1; j_call: TRBJ2-1; v_call: TRBV7-9; cdr3_length: 14; cdr3_aa: ASSFDRVLLGNEQF
d_call: TRBD1; j_call: TRBJ1-4; v_call: TRBV7-9; cdr3_length: 12; cdr3_aa: ASSFGQGREKLF
d_call: .; j_call: TRBJ2-7; v_call: TRBV18; cdr3_length: 13; cdr3_aa: ASSSGSLGAYEQY
d_call: TRBD1; j_call: TRBJ2-4; v_call: TRBV7-6; cdr3_length: 13; cdr3_aa: ASSFRQGELHIQY
d_call: TRBD1; j_call: TRBJ1-2; v_call: TRBV19; cdr3_length: 14; cdr3_aa: ASSPQAGGGIYGYT
d_call: TRBD1; j_call: TRBJ2-7; v_call: TRBV28; cdr3_length: 13; cdr3_aa: ASSFARQGPYEQY
d_call: .; j_call: TRBJ1-5; v_call: TRBV19; cdr3_length: 10; cdr3_aa: ATSRGNQPQH
d_call: .; j_call: TRBJ2-2; v_call: TRBV4-3; cdr3_length: 15; cdr3_aa: ASSRGRWGGRTGELF
d_call: TRBD2; j_call: TRBJ2-3; v_call: TRBV6-6; cdr3_length: 12; cdr3_aa: ASTPSGGVDTQY
d_call: TRBD1; j_call: TRBJ2-1; v_call: TRBV5-8; cdr3_length: 14; cdr3_aa: ASSNPGQGADNEQF
d_call: TRBD1; j_call: TRBJ2-7; v_call: TRBV6-4; cdr3_length: 11; cdr3_aa: ASSVRTGSEQY
d_call: TRBD1; j_call: TRBJ1-1; v_call: TRBV19; cdr3_length: 11; cdr3_aa: ASIGDRATEAF
d_call: TRBD1; j_call: TRBJ2-2; v_call: TRBV29-1; cdr3_length: 10; cdr3_aa: SVEQGYGELF
d_call: TRBD1; j_call: TRBJ1-2; v_call: TRBV5-4; cdr3_length: 14; cdr3_aa: ASLPEGANPNYGYT
d_call: .; j_call: TRBJ1-5; v_call: TRBV6-1; cdr3_length: 12; cdr3_aa: ASSDTQGNQPQH
d_call: .; j_call: TRBJ2-1; v_call: TRBV6-5; cdr3_length: 14; cdr3_aa: ASSSRTAKFYNEQF
d_call: TRBD2; j_call: TRBJ2-7; v_call: TRBV30; cdr3_length: 10; cdr3_aa: ALTSGSYEQY
d_call: TRBD1; j_call: TRBJ1-5; v_call: TRBV6-1; cdr3_length: 12; cdr3_aa: ASRGTGVGQPQH
d_call: TRBD1; j_call: TRBJ1-1; v_call: TRBV18; cdr3_length: 14; cdr3_aa: ASSPGTGAKNTEAF
d_call: TRBD1; j_call: TRBJ1-5; v_call: TRBV2; cdr3_length: 12; cdr3_aa: ASSVEGAGQPQH
d_call: TRBD1; j_call: TRBJ1-4; v_call: TRBV27; cdr3_length: 17; cdr3_aa: ASRPRTGRVGFTNEKLF
d_call: .; j_call: TRBJ1-1; v_call: TRBV5-6; cdr3_length: 15; cdr3_aa: ASSQRSGGMDFTEAF
d_call: TRBD1; j_call: TRBJ1-2; v_call: TRBV2; cdr3_length: 13; cdr3_aa: ASRSAGQGVRGYT
d_call: .; j_call: TRBJ1-1; v_call: TRBV6-6; cdr3_length: 11; cdr3_aa: ASSSTVNTEAF
d_call: .; j_call: TRBJ2-2; v_call: TRBV6-1; cdr3_length: 12; cdr3_aa: ASSAVLNTGELF